One and the same sample provided the 19 T cell receptor beta chains below, sequenced in a study of control samples from healthy donors and cancer patients. Some clones are missing from TCRdb's copy, which holds only in-frame ones; the method was immunoSEQ multiplex PCR. This sample yields approximately 160,000 clones, of which around 90% are seen a single time; 0.68% belongs to the top ten. Sequencing was performed on blood. The source is a woman in her thirties in good health.

The chain couples TRBV28 to TRBJ2-1, with D possibly TRBD1 on 6 matching bases. There are 14 residues in the CDR3. The germline V gene encodes CDR1 MDHEN and CDR2 SYDVKM. Trimming removed 6 bases from V and 4 bases from J, with 13 bases in between. The CDR3 protein is CASSRGPLYNEQFF. CDR3 coding DNA: TGTGCCAGCAGCAGGGGTCCCCTTTACAATGAGCAGTTCTTC.

The chain employs TRBV28 and TRBJ1-1; D ambiguous. The germline V gene encodes CDR1 MDHEN and CDR2 SYDVKM. This CDR3 contains 15 residues. V lost 1 base and J lost 2, with 11 bases in between. In DNA, the CDR3 is TGTGCCAGCAGTTTATCATCGGTCCCCAACACTGAAGCTTTCTTT. Its translation is CASSLSSVPNTEAFF.

V is TRBV12-3 or TRBV12-4 and J is TRBJ1-3; no firm D call. The CDR3 is 13 residues long. The V end lost 5 bases, the J end lost 2 bases, and 7 bases lay between the germline ends. CDR3 residues: CASSPTAGNTIYF. The CDR3, as DNA: TGTGCCAGCAGTCCGACGGCTGGAAACACCATATATTTT.

The rearrangement links TRBV5-1 to TRBJ1-4; 9 bases line up with TRBD1. The CDR3 has 15 amino acids. J was trimmed by 6 bases and V by 3 bases; bases with no gene match: 6. Germline lookup yields CDR1 SGHRS and CDR2 YFSETQ. The CDR3 sequence: CASSWGWTGDEKLFF. CDR3 nucleotides: TGCGCCAGCAGCTGGGGATGGACAGGGGATGAAAAACTGTTTTTT.

This rearrangement joins TRBV10-1 to TRBJ1-3, with D maybe TRBD1 (6 bases). The CDR3 extends over 13 amino acids. V was clipped by 4 bases and J by 5 bases, with 9 bases between them. CDR1 is WNHNN and CDR2 is SYGVQD in the germline V gene (reference sequence). CDR3 coding DNA: TGCGCCAGCAGTGCCAGGGGCCGAAACACCATATATTTT. Encoded protein: CASSARGRNTIYF.

V and J are TRBV5-4 and TRBJ1-2; 7 bases line up with TRBD1. This CDR3 is built from 15 residues. V gave up 3 bases and J gave up 5 bases; unmatched junction bases: 10. CDR1 and CDR2 from the germline V gene are SGHNT and YYREEE (reference sequence). CDR3 sequence: CASSYTGTEIYGYTF. Here the CDR3 DNA reads TGTGCCAGCAGCTACACCGGGACAGAGATATATGGCTACACCTTC.

V usage is TRBV5-1 and J usage is TRBJ1-1; D is uncertain. This CDR3 comprises 15 residues. The V and J ends lost 6 bases and 0 bases respectively, with 15 bases between them. Germline V gene data show CDR1 as SGHRS and CDR2 as YFSETQ. The CDR3 here is CASKREVGMNTEAFF. CDR3 sequence (DNA): TGCGCCAGCAAAAGGGAGGTCGGGATGAACACTGAAGCTTTCTTT.

This rearrangement joins TRBV19 to TRBJ2-7; 9 bases fit TRBD2. The germline CDR1 and CDR2 sequences are LNHDA and SQIVND (reference sequence). The J segment lost 2 bases and the V segment lost 4 bases, leaving 6 bases of the junction unmatched. The CDR3 covers 15 residues. The CDR3 protein is CASSRRAGGAYEQYF. CDR3 bases: TGTGCCAGTAGTAGGAGAGCGGGAGGCGCCTACGAGCAGTACTTC. Together with reference TRBV19 and TRBJ2-7, the CDR3 gives the full variable domain: DGGITQSPKYLFRKEGQNVTLSCEQNLNHDAMYWYRQDPGQGLRLIYYSQIVNDFQKGDIAEGYSVSREKKESFPLTVTSAQKNPTAFYLCASSRRAGGAYEQYFGPGTRLTVT.

DNA of the CDR3: TGTGCCAGCAGCTTGGACACTAACTATGGCTACACCTTC. Translating gives CASSLDTNYGYTF. This chain connects TRBV7-2 to TRBJ1-2; tentative D call: TRBD1 (5 bases). Germline V gene lookup returns CDR1 SGHTA and CDR2 FQGNSA. The CDR3 has 13 residues. The V end lost 3 bases, the J end lost 0 bases, and 5 bases lay between the germline ends. Filled out from reference TRBV7-2 and TRBJ1-2, the complete variable domain reads GAGVSQSPSNKVTEKGKDVELRCDPISGHTALYWYRQSLGQGLEFLIYFQGNSAPDKSGLPSDRFSAERTGGSVSTLTIQRTQQEDSAVYLCASSLDTNYGYTFGSGTRLTVV.

V is TRBV21-1 and J is TRBJ2-3. TRBV21-1 is a pseudogene segment. CDR3 length: 17 residues. CDR3 bases: TGTGCCAGCAGCAGCGAGGGTAGGGGCCACGGCACAGATACGCAGTATTTT. Its protein product is CASSSEGRGHGTDTQYF.

This clone was recorded once. This chain uses TRBV27 with TRBJ2-3; 13 nucleotides agree with TRBD2. Losses at the gene ends were 4 bases for V and 4 bases for J; bases not matched to a gene: 5. Germline CDR1 is MNHEY and CDR2 is SMNVEV (reference sequence). The CDR3 loop spans 16 amino acids. The CDR3: CASSYQLAGGPDTQYF. The DNA of the CDR3 is TGTGCCAGCAGTTACCAACTAGCGGGAGGGCCAGATACGCAGTATTTT.

The V call is TRBV18, the J call TRBJ2-5; D is ambiguous. Looked up from germline, CDR1 is KGHSH and CDR2 is LQKENI. Trimming removed 6 bases from V and 0 bases from J, with 8 bases in between. CDR3 size: 13 residues. CDR3 in DNA: TGTGCCAGCTCTCTCAAGGACCAAGAGACCCAGTACTTC. Translating gives CASSLKDQETQYF.

The rearrangement uses TRBV19 and TRBJ2-2; 9 bases are a match to TRBD1. From germline, CDR1 is LNHDA and CDR2 SQIVND (reference sequence). This CDR3 spans 17 amino acids. The J segment lost 1 base and the V segment lost 9 bases, leaving 12 bases of the junction unmatched. The CDR3, as DNA: TGTGCCAGCTACGCGGCACAGGGGGCAATGAACACCGGGGAGCTGTTTTTT. Its protein is CASYAAQGAMNTGELFF.

The chain links TRBV19 to TRBJ2-1, with TRBD2 matching 13 bases. The CDR3 runs 17 residues. From germline, CDR1 is LNHDA and CDR2 SQIVND (reference sequence). V gave up 5 bases and J gave up 2 bases; unmatched junction bases: 6. The CDR3 is CASSRTSGSTAYNEQFF. The CDR3 region has the DNA TGTGCCAGTAGTCGGACTAGCGGGAGTACGGCCTACAATGAGCAGTTCTTC.

The chain combines TRBV15 with TRBJ2-7, with D unclear. The CDR3 extends over 13 amino acids. CDR1 is LNHNV and CDR2 is YYDKDF in the germline V gene (reference sequence). Trimming removed 8 bases from V and 1 base from J, with 12 bases in between. Here the CDR3 DNA reads TGTGCCACCTCAGTGCACCGATCCTACGAGCAGTACTTC. Residues: CATSVHRSYEQYF.

The chain recombines TRBV18 with TRBJ2-5; D gene ambiguous. In germline, CDR1 is KGHSH, CDR2 LQKENI. The CDR3 runs 13 residues. Trimming took 5 bases from V and 3 from J, leaving 10 bases between them. CDR3 coding DNA: TGTGCCAGCTCAAACGGATATAAAGAGACCCAGTACTTC. Its protein product is CASSNGYKETQYF.

The genes are TRBV3-1 (or the pseudogene TRBV3-2) and TRBJ2-7; 7 bases map to TRBD2. The CDR3 has 14 amino acids. Germline trimming cut 5 bases from V and 3 bases from J; bases unmatched to any gene: 7. Germline assignment: CDR1 LGHDT and CDR2 YNNKEL (reference sequence). For the CDR3, the DNA is TGTGCCAGCAGCTCAGCCGGGACTAACTACGAGCAGTACTTC. Translation: CASSSAGTNYEQYF.

The J gene is TRBJ2-2, the V gene TRBV7-3; D might be TRBD2 (6 bases). Trimming removed 1 base from V and 1 base from J, with 10 bases in between. Germline V CDR1 and CDR2: SGHTA, FQGTGA. There are 16 residues in the CDR3. In DNA, the CDR3 is TGTGCCAGCAGCTTAAATGGGGGGAGGAACACCGGGGAGCTGTTTTTT. This codes for CASSLNGGRNTGELFF.

V and J are TRBV27 and TRBJ2-1, with D perhaps TRBD1 (6 bases). V gave up 6 bases and J gave up 4 bases, with 16 bases separating them. This CDR3 spans 15 amino acids. Germline values: CDR1 MNHEY, CDR2 SMNVEV (reference sequence). CDR3 amino acids: CASRTPLGGYNEQFF. The CDR3 DNA sequence: TGTGCCAGCAGGACCCCCTTAGGGGGTTACAATGAGCAGTTCTTC.